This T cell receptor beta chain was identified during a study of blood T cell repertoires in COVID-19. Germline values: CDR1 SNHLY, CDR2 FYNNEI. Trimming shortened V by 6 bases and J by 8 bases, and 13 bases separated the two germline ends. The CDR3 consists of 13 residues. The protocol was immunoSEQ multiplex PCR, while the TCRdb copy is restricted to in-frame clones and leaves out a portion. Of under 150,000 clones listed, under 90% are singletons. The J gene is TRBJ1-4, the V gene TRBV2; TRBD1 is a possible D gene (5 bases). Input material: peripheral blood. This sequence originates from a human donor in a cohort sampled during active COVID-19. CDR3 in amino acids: CASRDSIREKLFF. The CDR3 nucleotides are TGTGCCAGCAGAGACAGCATCAGGGAAAAACTGTTTTTT.